This T cell receptor (beta chain) was profiled in a study of T cell repertoires in cytomegalovirus infection. General study results and limits: People with CMV and the relevant HLA were identified by cumulative public TCR beta family frequency. HLA-C-restricted CMV clonotypes gave the most frequent clonotype in two of eight donors.

The CDR3 runs 16 residues. V dropped 4 bases and J dropped 7; count of bases not matched to a gene: 15. Using its own MiXCR run on the reads, TCRdb lists one record per CDR3 protein. This table holds around 530,000 distinct CDR3 sequences, approximately 25% found once. To note about this clonotype: Its antigen is unidentified.

V and J are TRBV12-3 or TRBV12-4 and TRBJ1-2; TRBD1 matches at 7 bases. The sequence was obtained from a human donor in good health (CMV status not recorded). Some clones in this sample may be carry-over from other donors' samples. Material for sequencing was PBMCs. CDR3 amino acids: CASSSSSGTETSGYTF. The DNA for the CDR3 is TGTGCCAGCAGTTCTTCCTCCGGGACAGAGACGAGTGGCTACACCTTC.